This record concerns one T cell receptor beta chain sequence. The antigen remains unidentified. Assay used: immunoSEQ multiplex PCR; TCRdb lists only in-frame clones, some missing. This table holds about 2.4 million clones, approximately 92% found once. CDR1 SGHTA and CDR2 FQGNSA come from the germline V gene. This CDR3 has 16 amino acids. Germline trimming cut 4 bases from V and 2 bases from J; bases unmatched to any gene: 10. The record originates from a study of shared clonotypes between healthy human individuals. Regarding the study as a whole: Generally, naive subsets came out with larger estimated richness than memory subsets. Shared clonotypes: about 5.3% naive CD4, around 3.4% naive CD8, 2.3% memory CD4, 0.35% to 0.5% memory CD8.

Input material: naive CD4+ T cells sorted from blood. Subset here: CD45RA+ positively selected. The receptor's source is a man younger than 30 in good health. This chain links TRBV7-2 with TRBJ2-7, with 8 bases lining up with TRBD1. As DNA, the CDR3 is TGTGCCAGCAGCTCCATTACAGGGGGTAAAACCTACGAGCAGTACTTC. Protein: CASSSITGGKTYEQYF.